This TCR beta chain was recorded in a study of neurological immune-mediated disorders. Study results and limitations: The expanded clones of different subjects shared no CDR3 amino acid sequences (suggesting private repertoires in all groups). Multiple sclerosis was found to have the least TCR clonal expansion, below healthy controls, and HTLV-1-associated myelopathy the most.

The cDNA was generated by 5'RACE with 10-nucleotide random UMIs. Every sequencing run produced over 160 million TCR-beta sequences, and the sequences from any one run covered 15-18 subjects. TCRdb re-called the 5' RACE reads with MiXCR, one entry per CDR3 protein. The sample includes roughly 89,000 distinct CDR3 sequences, roughly 2.6% of them seen just once. This clonotype has ten or more counts. The antigen is unknown. Germline lookup yields CDR1 SQVTM and CDR2 ANQGSEA. V was trimmed by 0 bases and J by 9 bases, leaving 9 bases between them. The CDR3 length is 12 residues. This clonotype was obtained from a woman in her twenties or thirties with multiple sclerosis. The chain joins TRBV29-1 to TRBJ2-1; D uncertain. The sequencing sample was made of PBMCs. The CDR3 loop is CSVEDPTGEQFF. DNA for the CDR3: TGCAGCGTTGAAGACCCTACGGGTGAGCAGTTCTTC.